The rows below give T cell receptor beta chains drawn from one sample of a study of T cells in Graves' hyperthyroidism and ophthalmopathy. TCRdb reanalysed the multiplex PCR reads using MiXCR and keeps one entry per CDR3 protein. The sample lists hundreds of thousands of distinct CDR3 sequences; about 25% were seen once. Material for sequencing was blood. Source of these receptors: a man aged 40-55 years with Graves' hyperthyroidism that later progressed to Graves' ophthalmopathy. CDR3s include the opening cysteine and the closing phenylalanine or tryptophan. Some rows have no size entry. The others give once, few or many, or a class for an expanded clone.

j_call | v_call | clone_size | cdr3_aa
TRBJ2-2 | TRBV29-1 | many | CSVRTSAELFF
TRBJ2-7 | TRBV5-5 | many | CASSLDTHEQYF
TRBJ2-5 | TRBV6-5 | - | CASSYSKEQETQYF
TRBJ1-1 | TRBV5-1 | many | CASSLGWSTEAFF
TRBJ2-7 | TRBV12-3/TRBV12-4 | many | CASSLGQGTPYEQYF
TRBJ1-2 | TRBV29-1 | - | CSVSGTGNNGYTF
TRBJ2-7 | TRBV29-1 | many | CSVEDRGISYEQYF
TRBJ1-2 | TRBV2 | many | CASSESNYGYTF
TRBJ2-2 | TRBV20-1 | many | CSARAASGGTGELFF
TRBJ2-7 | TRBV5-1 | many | CASSLSQGEQYF
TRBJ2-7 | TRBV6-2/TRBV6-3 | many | CASSYSFPSGTHAYEQYF
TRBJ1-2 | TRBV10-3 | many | CAISASDRPNYGYTF
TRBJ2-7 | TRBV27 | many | CASSFLPSGYEQYF
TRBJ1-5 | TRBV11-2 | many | CASSRTGGSNQPQHF
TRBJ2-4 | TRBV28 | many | CASNKLAGAKNIQYF
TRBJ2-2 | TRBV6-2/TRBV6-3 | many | CASTARGRKNTGELFF
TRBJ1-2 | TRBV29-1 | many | CSVVGQGYGYTF
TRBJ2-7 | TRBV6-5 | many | CASSYSMRASVSYEQYF
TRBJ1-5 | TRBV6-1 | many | CASLGGVFGPQHF
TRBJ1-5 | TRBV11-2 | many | CASSRTGNKNQPQHF
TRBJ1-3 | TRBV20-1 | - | CSAWASGGNTIYF
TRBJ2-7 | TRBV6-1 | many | CASSTGTRRYF
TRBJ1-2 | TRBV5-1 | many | CASSVDINYGYTF
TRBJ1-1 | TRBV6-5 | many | CASRRLQGLRTEAFF
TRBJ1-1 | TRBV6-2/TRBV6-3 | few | CASSYEAGQMNTEAFF
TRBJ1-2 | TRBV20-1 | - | CSAKTGGHRYGYTF
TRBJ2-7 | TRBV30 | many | CAWSTGSGRARVYF
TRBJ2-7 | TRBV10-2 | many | CASRATSGSYEQYF
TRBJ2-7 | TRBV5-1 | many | CASSPGGGLTYEQYF
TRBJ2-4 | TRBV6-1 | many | CASRQERVDKNIQYF
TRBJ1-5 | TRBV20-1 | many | CSASLNSNQPQHF
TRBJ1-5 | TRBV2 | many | CASRRGHGTQPQHF
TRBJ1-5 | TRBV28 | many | CASSLSGGYSNQPQHF
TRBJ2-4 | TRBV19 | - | CASSVDSLTRNIQYF
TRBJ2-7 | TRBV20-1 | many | CSAAGTGSYEQYF
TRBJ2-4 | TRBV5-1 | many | CASSLAPGTGRLAKNIQYF
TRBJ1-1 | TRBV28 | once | CASSHIGSTEAFF
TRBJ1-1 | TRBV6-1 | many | CASSQGARSEAFF
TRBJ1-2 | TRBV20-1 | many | CSAAGMANYGYTF
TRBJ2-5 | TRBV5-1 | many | CASSLGLGSGKEETQYF
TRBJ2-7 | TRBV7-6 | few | CASSPRLAGVREQYF
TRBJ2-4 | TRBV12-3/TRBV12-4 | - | CASSNLDREAKNIQYF
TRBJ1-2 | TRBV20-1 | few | CSARDLTGNGYTF
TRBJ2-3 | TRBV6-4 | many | CASRAQMSASTDTQYF
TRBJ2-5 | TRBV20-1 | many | CSGGTGRETQYF
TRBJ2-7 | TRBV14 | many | CASSQGDRTGLYEQYF
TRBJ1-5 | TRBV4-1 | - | CASSPGHNNQPQHF
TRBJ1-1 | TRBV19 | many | CASRDRDTEAFF
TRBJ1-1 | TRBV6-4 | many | CASSTTGENTEAFF
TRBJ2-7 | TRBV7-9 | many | CASSLAEYKTYF
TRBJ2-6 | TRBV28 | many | CASRGGGANVLTF
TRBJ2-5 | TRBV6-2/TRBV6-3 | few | CASSYSAGEAETQYF
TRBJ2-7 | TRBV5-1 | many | CASSPSGSRYEQYF
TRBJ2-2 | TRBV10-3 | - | CAISESTGDTGELFF
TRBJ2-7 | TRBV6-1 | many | CASTSGDSPTFEQYF
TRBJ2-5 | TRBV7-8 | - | CASRLSGTEKGGTQYF
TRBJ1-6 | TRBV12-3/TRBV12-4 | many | CASSLLGDNSPLHF
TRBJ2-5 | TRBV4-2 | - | CASSQPPGAETQYF
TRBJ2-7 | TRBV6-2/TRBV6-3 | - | CASSYSSQGTYEQYF